This T cell receptor beta chain was recovered during a study of T-cell memory formation after mild COVID-19. This CDR3 has 14 residues. V lost 6 bases and J lost 0, with 9 bases in between. TCRdb reanalysed the 5' RACE reads using MiXCR and keeps one entry per CDR3 protein. The table lists hundreds of thousands of distinct CDR3 sequences, approximately 15% of them singletons. This clonotype was observed many times. Its antigen remains unknown. Study-wide findings and caveats: Most CD4+ clones that shrank were in CM and EM, while CD8+ ones turned up in EMRA.

The TCR originated in an adult woman who had mild COVID-19 (a few samples of this study predate the infection). Cell type and time point are not known. Sequencing used PBMCs or a T cell subset sorted from them (not recorded which). This chain joins TRBV12-3 or TRBV12-4 and TRBJ1-5; D possibly corresponds to TRBD1 (6 bases). For the CDR3, the DNA is TGTGCCAGCAGCCGCAGGGGTAGCAATCAGCCCCAGCATTTT. Translated, it gives CASSRRGSNQPQHF.